One and the same sample provided the 3 T cell receptor beta chains below, sequenced in a study of blood T cells in healthy people across ages. Then a second PCR, running roughly 6 to 11 cycles, was carried out with a sample-barcoded 5' primer and a J-beta primer mix. MiXCR, applied by TCRdb to the 5' RACE reads, yields one record per CDR3 protein. The sample includes 1,500,000 or so distinct CDR3 sequences, approximately 43% seen only once; the top ten take just over 4%. Sequenced input: blood. Receptors originate from a woman aged 18-35 years in good health.

V is TRBV7-2 and J is TRBJ2-5; 7 positions match TRBD2. V trimming: 2 bases; J trimming: 4 bases; junction bases outside the gene matches: 10. The germline V gene encodes CDR1 SGHTA and CDR2 FQGNSA. The CDR3 length is 16 residues. The CDR3 DNA is TGTGCCAGCAGCTTAACGATGAGCGGGACCTTAGAGACCCAGTACTTC. It yields the protein CASSLTMSGTLETQYF.

The chain uses TRBV6-5 and TRBJ2-2; the D is unclear. Trimming took 2 bases from V and 6 from J, leaving 7 bases between them. The CDR3 spans 13 residues. CDR1 and CDR2 from the germline V gene are MNHEY and SVGAGI. Here the CDR3 DNA reads TGTGCCAGCAGTTACGGGTGGCCCGGGGAGCTGTTTTTT. Residues: CASSYGWPGELFF.

The chain recombines TRBV4-1 with TRBJ2-5; 7 positions match TRBD1. The length of the CDR3 is 17 residues. CDR1 and CDR2 (germline): MGHRA, YSYEKL. V lost 0 bases to trimming and J lost 11 bases; unmatched junction nucleotides: 18. The CDR3 sequence is CASSQDLRQGLWNEQYF. Written as DNA, the CDR3 is TGCGCCAGCAGCCAAGACCTACGACAGGGTCTTTGGAATGAGCAGTACTTC.